Following are 10 T cell receptor beta chains from one sample sequenced in a study of PD-1 blockade in mismatch repair-deficient tumors. This table comes from immunoSEQ multiplex PCR, and its TCRdb copy is limited to in-frame clones, with some not included. The sample shows 40,000 to 60,000 clones, roughly 78% of them seen only once. The input for sequencing was peripheral blood, taken 4 weeks after starting pembrolizumab. Every receptor here comes from an adult with mismatch repair-deficient cancer.

This clone was observed a few times. This chain links TRBV14 with TRBJ1-4; D gene unclear. V was pared by 5 bases and J by 11 bases, with 9 bases between. The CDR3 is 11 residues long. Germline values: CDR1 SGHDN, CDR2 FVKESK. CDR3 coding DNA: TGTGCCAGCAGCGCAGGTCGGAAACTGTTTTTT. It specifies CASSAGRKLFF.

This chain joins TRBV12-2 and TRBJ2-7; TRBD2, the table's D call, lacks a check against the DNA. TRBV12-2 is a pseudogene segment. This CDR3 contains 16 residues. The chain's CDR3 is CASRLAGGSLDYEQYF. The CDR3 bases are TGTGCAAGTCGCTTAGCGGGGGGGTCGTTGGATTACGAGCAGTACTTC.

J is TRBJ2-7 and V is TRBV9, with 7 bases aligning to TRBD1. The ends lost 0 bases at V and 5 bases at J; junction bases unmatched: 11. This CDR3 is 16 amino acids long. The germline gives CDR1 SGDLS, CDR2 YYNGEE. The CDR3 DNA follows: TGTGCCAGCAGCGTAGGGACCGGGGCAGGGGGAAACGAGCAGTACTTC. This sequence encodes CASSVGTGAGGNEQYF.

This chain links TRBV5-1 with TRBJ2-7; D not certain. CDR3 length: 12 residues. Germline CDR1 and CDR2: SGHRS and YFSETQ. Between the trimmed V and J ends, which lost 5 bases and 4 bases, there was a span of 10 bases. Here the CDR3 DNA reads TGCGCCAGCAGATCCTCGGAGTACGAGCAGTACTTC. Amino acids: CASRSSEYEQYF.

The chain combines TRBV7-2 with TRBJ1-1; tentatively, D is TRBD1 (5 bases). Deletions cut 5 bases from V and 1 base from J, with 11 bases between. Germline V gene sequence: CDR1 SGHTA, CDR2 FQGNSA. The CDR3 is made up of 14 amino acids. The CDR3 here is CASSGQGTNTEAFF. In DNA form, the CDR3 reads TGTGCCAGCAGCGGGCAGGGAACGAACACTGAAGCTTTCTTT.

The table lists this clone with a count of one. The V call is TRBV7-2, the J call TRBJ2-7; the D gene is possibly TRBD1 (6 bases). Germline assignment: CDR1 SGHTA and CDR2 FQGNSA. Deletions cut 1 base from V and 0 bases from J, with 10 bases between. The CDR3 covers 15 residues. CDR3 nucleotide sequence: TGTGCCAGCAGCTTAGACAGGGTGAGCTCCTACGAGCAGTACTTC. This codes for CASSLDRVSSYEQYF.

This clone is a singleton in its sample. V usage is TRBV5-4 and J usage is TRBJ2-7; maybe TRBD1 (5 bases). Germline CDR1 and CDR2: SGHNT and YYREEE (reference sequence). This CDR3 has 15 amino acids. With 3 bases removed from V and 0 bases from J, the gap between germline ends came to 13 bases. The CDR3 DNA reads TGTGCCAGCAGCTATTGGACAAGGGGCTCCTACGAGCAGTACTTC. This encodes CASSYWTRGSYEQYF. Full variable domain (outside the CDR3, taken from reference TRBV5-4 and TRBJ2-7): ETGVTQSPTHLIKTRGQQVTLRCSSQSGHNTVSWYQQALGQGPQFIFQYYREEENGRGNFPPRFSGLQFPNYSSELNVNALELDDSALYLCASSYWTRGSYEQYFGPGTRLTVT.

This clone has a single count. The chain links TRBV11-2 to TRBJ1-2, with TRBD1 as a possible D gene (5 bases). Germline V gives CDR1 SGHAT, CDR2 FQNNGV. The V and J ends lost 0 bases and 4 bases respectively, with 9 bases between them. The CDR3 contains 14 residues. CDR3 loop: CASSLDDQGYGYTF. For the CDR3, the DNA is TGTGCCAGCAGCTTAGATGACCAGGGCTATGGCTACACCTTC.

The rearrangement links TRBV5-1 to TRBJ2-7; D gene unclear. Trimming stripped 5 bases from V and 0 bases from J, with 15 bases between. The CDR3 extends over 15 amino acids. Germline lookup yields CDR1 SGHRS and CDR2 YFSETQ. CDR3 in DNA: TGCGCCAGCAGAATCTCGGAGATAAGCTCCTACGAGCAGTACTTC. Translating it yields CASRISEISSYEQYF.

This chain links TRBV4-1 with TRBJ2-5, with TRBD1 matching over 8 bases. CDR3 length: 15 residues. Germline V gene data show CDR1 as MGHRA and CDR2 as YSYEKL. V shed 3 bases and J 3 bases; nucleotides not matched to a gene: 6. The CDR3 sequence: CASSQTGQGKETQYF. The CDR3 region has the DNA TGCGCCAGCAGCCAGACTGGACAGGGTAAAGAGACCCAGTACTTC.